One and the same sample provided the 22 T cell receptor beta chains below, sequenced in a study of T cell clusters in autoimmune cytopenias. TRB was amplified by touch-down multiplex PCR, primer pools A and B combined. TCRdb re-called the multiplex PCR reads, yielding one record per CDR3 amino acid sequence without DNA. This table lists about 12,000 distinct CDR3 sequences. Each sample's input was around 250 ng genomic DNA, 30,000 to 45,000 genome equivalents. The same specimen was also included in a second study, on T cell repertoires in aging, cancer and after chemotherapy.

The sequenced sample was peripheral blood. These TCRs come from a human donor in good health.

This chain uses TRBV11-1 with TRBJ2-1; TCRdb lists TRBD1, though no DNA is available to test this call. Germline V CDR1 and CDR2: SGHAT, FQDESV (reference sequence). The CDR3 totals 16 residues. CDR3 residues: CASSPGGSGGDNEQFF.

This clonotype shows up as medium-sized by frequency. The chain links TRBV19 to TRBJ2-1. CDR3 length equals 15 residues. The germline V gene encodes CDR1 LNHDA and CDR2 SQIVND (reference sequence). CDR3 in amino acids: CASRSITSSYNEQFF.

This chain uses TRBV20-1 with TRBJ2-7; the D call from TCRdb, TRBD1, cannot be confirmed without DNA. This CDR3 spans 16 amino acids. Germline loops: CDR1 DFQATT, CDR2 SNEGSKA (reference sequence). The chain's CDR3 is CSAIGRGSITSYEQYF.

This chain joins TRBV13 and TRBJ2-1. The CDR3 is made up of 12 amino acids. Germline V gene lookup returns CDR1 PRHDT and CDR2 FYEKMQ (reference sequence). The CDR3 protein is CASSLGGDEQFF.

This chain uses TRBV30 with TRBJ1-4; the TRBD1 assignment by TCRdb is unverifiable without DNA. The CDR3 is 13 residues long. Per the germline V gene, CDR1 is GTSNPN and CDR2 is SVGIG (reference sequence). The CDR3 spells CAWSEGQNEKLFF.

The rearrangement uses TRBV30 and TRBJ1-5; TCRdb outputs TRBD1, but without DNA this stays unchecked. This CDR3 contains 17 residues. The germline CDR1 and CDR2 sequences are GTSNPN and SVGIG (reference sequence). CDR3 protein: CAWSVGLRQVGGQPQHF.

The chain links TRBV10-3 to TRBJ2-2; TCRdb proposes TRBD1, but this gene call is untestable without DNA. Germline V CDR1 and CDR2: ENHRY, SYGVKD. The CDR3 length is 16 residues. CDR3 protein: CAISEGDRANTGELFF.

The gene calls are TRBV5-6 and TRBJ1-5. The CDR3 is made up of 16 amino acids. In germline, CDR1 is SGHDT, CDR2 YYEEEE. The chain's CDR3 is CASSLGAQRAVGPQHF.

The V gene is TRBV29-1, the J gene TRBJ1-2; the TRBD1 assignment by TCRdb is unverifiable without DNA. The germline V gene has CDR1 SQVTM and CDR2 ANQGSEA. CDR3 length: 12 residues. CDR3 sequence: CSARDGRDGYTF.

CDR3 loop: CASSPQGAEDEQYF. The rearrangement links TRBV6-5 to TRBJ2-7; there is no DNA to check the TCRdb D call of TRBD1. The CDR3 totals 14 residues. Germline V gene data show CDR1 as MNHEY and CDR2 as SVGAGI.

This chain joins TRBV7-9 and TRBJ2-6; the TRBD2 assignment by TCRdb is unverifiable without DNA. Germline V gene sequence: CDR1 SEHNR, CDR2 FQNEAQ (reference sequence). CDR3 length: 19 amino acids. The CDR3 sequence is CASSLALRGLAVGANVLTF.

V gene TRBV6-5 combines with J gene TRBJ2-1; absent DNA, TCRdb's TRBD2 call cannot be checked. CDR1 and CDR2 from the germline V gene are MNHEY and SVGAGI. The length of the CDR3 is 20 residues. CDR3: CASSLRLGSSLWGSYNEQFF.

The rearrangement uses TRBV7-6 and TRBJ2-1; TCRdb outputs TRBD1, but without DNA this stays unchecked. Germline CDR1 SGHVS, CDR2 FNYEAQ. This CDR3 comprises 15 residues. The CDR3 region is CASSSTLTGIGEQFF.

V is TRBV12-3 or TRBV12-4 and J is TRBJ2-1; TCRdb returns TRBD1, unconfirmable since there is no DNA. This CDR3 contains 15 residues. The CDR3 sequence: CASSLHRGEYNEQFF.

J is TRBJ1-5 and V is TRBV27; TCRdb names TRBD1, which stays unverified in the absence of DNA. CDR1 is MNHEY, CDR2 SMNVEV, per germline (reference sequence). The CDR3 runs to 14 residues. The CDR3 here is CASSPDPPFGPQHF.

The rearrangement uses TRBV6-2 or TRBV6-3 and TRBJ2-2; TCRdb reports TRBD1, a call that lacks DNA to check it against. There are 13 residues in the CDR3. Germline V gene data show CDR1 as MNHEY and CDR2 as SVGEGT. Here the CDR3 reads CASRGAPRGELFF.

This clonotype is medium-sized by frequency. This chain links TRBV5-5 with TRBJ2-1; the D call from TCRdb, TRBD2, cannot be confirmed without DNA. This CDR3 is 15 amino acids long. The germline V gene encodes CDR1 SGHKS and CDR2 YYEKEE (reference sequence). This chain's CDR3 is CASSRDFPSYNEQFF.

Measured by frequency, this clonotype is medium-sized (0.01 to 0.1%). This sequence joins TRBV11-3 and TRBJ2-7; TCRdb picks TRBD1, but there is no DNA to check that call. Looked up from germline, CDR1 is SGHNT and CDR2 is YENEEA. The CDR3 loop spans 12 amino acids. CDR3 region: CASSSRAYEQYF. The full variable domain, rest sourced from reference TRBV11-3 and TRBJ2-7, is EAGVVQSPRYKIIEKKQPVAFWCNPISGHNTLYWYLQNLGQGPELLIRYENEEAVDDSQLPKDRFSAERLKGVDSTLKIQPAELGDSAVYLCASSSRAYEQYFGPGTRLTVT.

CDR3 sequence reads: CASSLEGGGAYNEQFF. This chain links TRBV5-6 with TRBJ2-1; TCRdb names TRBD2, which stays unverified in the absence of DNA. The germline V gene encodes CDR1 SGHDT and CDR2 YYEEEE. The CDR3 is 16 amino acids.

The chain couples TRBV19 to TRBJ2-1; the D call of TRBD1 rests on TCRdb alone, since no DNA is present to check it. The CDR3 is 13 residues long. The V gene's germline CDR1 is LNHDA and CDR2 SQIVND (reference sequence). This chain's CDR3 is CASTPRTYNEQFF.

V usage is TRBV11-3 and J usage is TRBJ2-1; checking the TCRdb D call of TRBD1 is not possible without DNA. Germline values: CDR1 SGHNT, CDR2 YENEEA. The CDR3 is made up of 15 amino acids. This CDR3 reads CASSSLTEPYNEQFF.

This clonotype shows up as medium-sized by frequency. This chain connects TRBV30 to TRBJ2-3. Germline CDR1 is GTSNPN and CDR2 is SVGIG (reference sequence). The CDR3 has 13 amino acids. CDR3 in amino acids: CAWSVLGLDTQYF.